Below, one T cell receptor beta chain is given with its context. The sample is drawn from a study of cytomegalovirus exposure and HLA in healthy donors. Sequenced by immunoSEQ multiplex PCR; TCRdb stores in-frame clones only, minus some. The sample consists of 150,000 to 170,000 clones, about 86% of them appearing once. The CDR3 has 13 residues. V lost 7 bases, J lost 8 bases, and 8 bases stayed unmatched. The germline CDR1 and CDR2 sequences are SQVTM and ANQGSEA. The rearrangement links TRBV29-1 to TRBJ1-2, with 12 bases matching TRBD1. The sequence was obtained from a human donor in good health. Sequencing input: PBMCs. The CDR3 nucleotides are TGCAGCGCTATGGGACAGGGGGCGGAGGGCTACACCTTC. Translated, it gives CSAMGQGAEGYTF.